Sequencing of this TCR beta chain was carried out in a study of blood T cell repertoires in COVID-19. At the level of the study: Samples taken during acute and convalescent COVID-19 were collected in the United States, Italy and Spain. T cells, B-cell-depleted T cells, or PBMCs supplied cDNA or gDNA.

As originally analysed: Reference gene primer amplification in the assay estimated nucleated cell counts. Some clones are missing from TCRdb's copy, which holds only in-frame ones; the method was immunoSEQ multiplex PCR. The DNA gave D and trimming, while V, J and clone size come from that table. The table lists around 290,000 clones, roughly 91% of them singletons. This CDR3 is 13 amino acids long. The germline V and J ends were trimmed by 8 bases and 6 bases, with 14 bases remaining between them. Germline loops: CDR1 MNHEY, CDR2 SVGAGI. This chain uses TRBV6-5 with TRBJ1-5; possible D gene TRBD1, 5 bases. The sequencing sample was made of peripheral blood. This TCR was sampled from a middle-aged man with acute or convalescent COVID-19. CDR3 nucleotides: TGTGCCAGCTCCAGGGCGGCAAGTCAGCCCCAGCATTTT. The encoded protein is CASSRAASQPQHF.